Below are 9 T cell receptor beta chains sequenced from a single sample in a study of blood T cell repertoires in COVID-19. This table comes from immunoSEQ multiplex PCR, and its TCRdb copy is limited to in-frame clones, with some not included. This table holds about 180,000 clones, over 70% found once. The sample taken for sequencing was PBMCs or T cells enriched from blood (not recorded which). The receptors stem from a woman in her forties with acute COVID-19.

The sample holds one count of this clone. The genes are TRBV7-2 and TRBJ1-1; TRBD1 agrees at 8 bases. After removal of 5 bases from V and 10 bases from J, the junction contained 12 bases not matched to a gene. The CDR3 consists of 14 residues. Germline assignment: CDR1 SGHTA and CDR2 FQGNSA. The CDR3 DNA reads TGTGCCAGCAGCAGAGACAGGGGAGTCTCTGGAGCTTTCTTT. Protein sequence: CASSRDRGVSGAFF.

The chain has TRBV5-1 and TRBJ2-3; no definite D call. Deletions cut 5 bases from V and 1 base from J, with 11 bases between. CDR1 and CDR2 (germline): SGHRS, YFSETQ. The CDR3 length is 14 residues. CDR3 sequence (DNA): TGCGCCAGCAGGTTTAAACCGGGCACAGATACGCAGTATTTT. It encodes CASRFKPGTDTQYF.

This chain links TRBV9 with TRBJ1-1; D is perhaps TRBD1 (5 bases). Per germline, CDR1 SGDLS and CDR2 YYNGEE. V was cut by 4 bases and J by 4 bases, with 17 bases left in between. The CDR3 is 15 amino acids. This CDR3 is CASSLREGGGTEAFF. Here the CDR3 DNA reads TGTGCCAGCAGCCTCAGGGAAGGTGGCGGCACTGAAGCTTTCTTT. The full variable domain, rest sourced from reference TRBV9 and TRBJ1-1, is DSGVTQTPKHLITATGQRVTLRCSPRSGDLSVYWYQQSLDQGLQFLIQYYNGEERAKGNILERFSAQQFPDLHSELNLSSLELGDSALYFCASSLREGGGTEAFFGQGTRLTVV.

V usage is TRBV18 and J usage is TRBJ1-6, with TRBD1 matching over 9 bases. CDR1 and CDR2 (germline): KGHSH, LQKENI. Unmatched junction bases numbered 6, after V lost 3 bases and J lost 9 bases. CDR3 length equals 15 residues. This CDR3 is CASSPPGQGLSPLHF. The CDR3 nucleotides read TGTGCCAGCTCACCTCCGGGACAGGGTCTTTCACCCCTCCACTTT.

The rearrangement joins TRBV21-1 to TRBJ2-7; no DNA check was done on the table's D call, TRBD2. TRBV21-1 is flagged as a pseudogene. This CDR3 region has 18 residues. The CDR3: CASSTILRRLAASYEQYV. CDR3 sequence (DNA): TGTGCCAGCAGCACGATACTGAGGCGGCTAGCGGCCTCCTACGAGCAGTACGTC.

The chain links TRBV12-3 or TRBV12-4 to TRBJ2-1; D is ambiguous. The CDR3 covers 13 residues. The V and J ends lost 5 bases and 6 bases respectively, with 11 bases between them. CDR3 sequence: CASSPPLSNEQFF. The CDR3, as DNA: TGTGCCAGCAGTCCCCCGTTGTCCAATGAGCAGTTCTTC.

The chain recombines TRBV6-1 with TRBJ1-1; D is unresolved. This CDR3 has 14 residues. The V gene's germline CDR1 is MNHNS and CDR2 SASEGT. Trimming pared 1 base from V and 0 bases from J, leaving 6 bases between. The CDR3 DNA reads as TGTGCCAGCAGTGAAGAGCTCGTGAACACTGAAGCTTTCTTT. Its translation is CASSEELVNTEAFF.

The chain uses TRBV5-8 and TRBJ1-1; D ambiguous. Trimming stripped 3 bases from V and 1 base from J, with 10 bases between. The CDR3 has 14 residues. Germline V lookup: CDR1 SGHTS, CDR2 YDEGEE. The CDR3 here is CASSSYYKNTEAFF. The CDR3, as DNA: TGTGCCAGCAGCTCTTACTACAAGAACACTGAAGCTTTCTTT.

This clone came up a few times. The CDR3: CASTPFNRANTEAFF. The CDR3 nucleotides read TGTGCCAGCACCCCCTTTAACAGGGCGAACACTGAAGCTTTCTTT. The chain couples TRBV9 to TRBJ1-1; D possibly corresponds to TRBD1 (6 bases). Trimming left V 6 bases short and J 1 base short, with 16 bases between. The germline V gene has CDR1 SGDLS and CDR2 YYNGEE. The CDR3 has 15 amino acids.